This T cell receptor beta chain emerged from a study of blood T cell repertoires in COVID-19 (dated by TCRdb to about 2020). For the study in its entirety: Samples covering the acute and convalescent phases of COVID-19 were provided by collaborators in the United States, Italy and Spain. The material from the prospective study consisted of cDNA or gDNA derived from T cells, B-cell-depleted T cells, or PBMCs. Subjects who had been exposed to COVID-19, were actively infected with it, or had recovered from it provided the deeply sampled blood TCRbeta repertoires that made up the dataset. A freely available public database, intended as a resource for researchers studying the immune response to SARS-CoV-2, is where the repertoires were released. The samples were drawn from two sources: the first 160 participants of the ongoing ImmuneRACE study, and approximately 1,300 subjects contributed by 6 global collaborators. A de-identified subject ID, COVID-19 status, age in years and sex were almost always included in the sample metadata. HLA class I and class II types, where available, came from metadata supplied by the sample provider rather than from assay-based typing.

The immunoSEQ Assay, a bias-controlled multiplex PCR, was used to amplify TCRbeta CDR3 regions from genomic DNA. In the paper's pipeline: The number of nucleated cells in each sample was estimated by amplification of reference gene primers within the assay. To quantify the absolute abundance of each unique TCRbeta CDR3 rearrangement, sequence reads were collapsed and filtered. For each sample, productive Simpson clonality was calculated as the square root of Simpson's diversity index over productive rearrangements. The table comes from immuneACCESS by way of TCRdb, which keeps in-frame sequences with V and J called. Part of the clones is missing from these tables; in studies checked, under half for an unresolved V gene and the rest for unknown reasons. Clone size and V and J calls were adopted from that table, with D and trimming inferred from the DNA. The sample table contains 55,000 to 65,000 clones; only one count was recorded for more than 75% of them. Jointly, the top ten make up roughly 1.5% of the sample.

CDR1 and CDR2, per the germline V gene (reference sequence), are SEHNR and FQNEAQ. V and J are trimmed by 5 bases and 6 bases, and the gene matches miss 16 bases of the junction. Inclusive of the bounding cysteine and phenylalanine, the CDR3 is 19 residues long. Here the CDR3 DNA is all that survives: 57 bases in frame from base 1. Whole blood was collected in K2EDTA tubes by collaborating institutions according to the institutions' own protocols. For TCRbeta analysis, collaborators shipped samples in one of three forms: frozen whole blood, isolated PBMCs, or DNA extracted from either of those sample types. As concerns this clone: The antigen this receptor binds is unknown. No base-level quality is on record; no much larger clone is a single base apart.

Here is what the overall study found, with its caveats: Clinical and demographic metadata were provided uncurated, with the amount varying by source and participant.

The sequenced material came from peripheral blood. The clonotype comes from a human donor in a cohort sampled during active COVID-19. The rearranged chain carries TRBV7-9 and TRBJ2-3, and 14 junction bases match TRBD2. CDR3 loop: CASSPSTSGRAPKRDTQYF. The DNA sequence reads TGTGCCAGCAGCCCGTCGACTAGCGGGAGGGCCCCAAAACGGGATACGCAGTATTTT. Reference TRBV7-9 and TRBJ2-3 genes cover what lies past the CDR3, so the full variable domain is DTGVSQNPRHKITKRGQNVTFRCDPISEHNRLYWYRQTLGQGPEFLTYFQNEAQLEKSRLLSDRFSAERPKGSFSTLEIQRTEQGDSAMYLCASSPSTSGRAPKRDTQYFGPGTRLTVL.